This TCR beta chain stems from a study of long-term antiretroviral therapy in people with HIV (dated by TCRdb to between 2021 and 2024). Turning to the overall study: The earliest samples were collected approximately a decade before the 2015 WHO recommendation for immediate ART, a period when ART was typically delayed until CD4 counts fell. From some 33 adults with confirmed HIV infection, the cohort provided 150 to 200 cryopreserved PBMC samples, gathered serially across a mean of about 6 years (range 1-12). A retrospective serial study tested whether ART initiation and durable HIV suppression were associated with changes in peripheral blood TRB repertoire composition and diversity. Of the roughly 30 participants with HIV, 10 to 11 were female. No cross-contamination during QIAcube processing turned up in test extractions that ran a monoclonal T-cell line alongside more than 30 polyclonal samples. Overall study results and their limits: Since PBMC availability was limited, sequencing covered only the TCR beta chain, with no alpha chain pairing. Narrower CDR3 length ranges were observed in HIV repertoires than in controls, and an antigen-experienced repertoire with only a slight naive shift after ART was suggested by the network structure. ART initiation was associated with a significant increase in TRB diversity, but diversity stayed significantly below transplant donor controls even after long-term ART. The samples span the years 2004 to 2017, and the ART regimens used may be less effective than current regimens. Inferences about post-ART repertoire changes are limited because no data were available on ART adherence, viral resistance or therapy changes. Expanded TRB clones identified before ART initiation dominated the repertoire across all time points, though the dominance fluctuated and decreased in many PLHIV after ART. Because pre-ART samples had limited cell numbers, unsorted PBMC were profiled rather than sorted CD4+ and CD8+ T cells.

The immunoSEQ hsTCRB v3.0 assay was used at survey level resolution to sequence the TRB variable region. A depth of about 35,000-55,000 T-cell genomes per sample was targeted for TRB sequencing. TRB libraries were pooled and sequenced on an Illumina MiSeq using a v3 150-cycle kit. In the paper's pipeline: Analysis of repertoires was carried out in R inside a reproducible Nextflow workflow spanning QC, data transformation and analysis. LymphoSeq2, an R package for exploring AIRR-Seq data, was used to implement the custom analyses. A handful of samples yielding fewer than 5000 total TRB sequences were excluded, leaving 188 analyzed HIV repertoires. Among the roughly 200 retained HIV repertoires, about 60 were collected before ART initiation and approximately 130 were collected after ART initiation. Each repertoire was downsampled to 5000 TRB nucleotide sequences, and summary statistics were averaged across 100 downsampling iterations. Only TRB sequences with CDR3 regions of at least seven amino acids were retained for analysis. A Shannon entropy-derived clonality score and the Gini coefficient were used to measure diversity. In repertoire networks, the top 5000 CDR3 amino acid sequences were linked whenever an edit distance of one separated two sequences. GLIPH2 predicted antigen specificity groups and MHC restriction for TRB CDR3 amino acid sequences. CDR3 amino acid sequences were matched against VDJdb and McPAS-TCR to flag known CMV, EBV, HIV or tissue antigen associations. Pre-ART, post-ART and control groups were compared with Wilcoxon signed-rank tests and Holm-Bonferroni correction. Drawn from immuneACCESS, this table holds only the in-frame rearrangements with V and J called that TCRdb kept. Clones are partly lost; checked studies trace under half to an unresolved V gene and leave the rest unexplained. V and J calls and clone size are given by that table; D and trimming were obtained from the DNA. Within this sample are 24,000 or so clones, with around 79% of them counted one time only. 10% of the sample belongs to the ten largest clones.

Inclusion was restricted to participants for whom at least one PBMC sample before ART initiation and at least two post-ART samples were available. Every participant with HIV received treatment in the United States of America. Before DNA extraction, cryopreserved samples containing about 0.9-11 million PBMC were thawed and washed. At the time of the earliest PBMC sample, participants with HIV were aged between about 20 and 55 years. Per participant, PBMC samples came from 1-4 timepoints prior to ART initiation and 2-8 timepoints following ART initiation, for a median of 7 samples. Serial HIV viral load, CD4+ T-cell count, ART history and demographic data were obtained for every participant. Genomic DNA was extracted from unsorted PBMC with a Qiagen kit on a QIAcube, processed in batches of 12 samples. Concerning this clone itself: The antigen it recognizes is unknown. Base qualities were left out, and no much larger clone turns up one base away.

The germline V gene provides CDR1 SGHDN and CDR2 FVKESK. Trimming costs V 7 bases and J 1 base, and their ends lie 12 bases apart. The CDR3 spans 14 residues, from the cysteine through the phenylalanine. The read is trimmed to its CDR3 DNA, 42 bases read in frame from base 1. Sequenced material: unsorted PBMCs, taken 1.2 years after starting antiretroviral therapy. The chain uses TRBV14 and TRBJ2-3; TRBD2 is a possible D gene, resting on 6 matching bases. This receptor was taken from a woman in her thirties or forties with HIV. The CDR3 sequence is CASTPTRGTDTQYF. The sequenced DNA: TGTGCCAGCACCCCGACTAGGGGCACAGATACGCAGTATTTT.